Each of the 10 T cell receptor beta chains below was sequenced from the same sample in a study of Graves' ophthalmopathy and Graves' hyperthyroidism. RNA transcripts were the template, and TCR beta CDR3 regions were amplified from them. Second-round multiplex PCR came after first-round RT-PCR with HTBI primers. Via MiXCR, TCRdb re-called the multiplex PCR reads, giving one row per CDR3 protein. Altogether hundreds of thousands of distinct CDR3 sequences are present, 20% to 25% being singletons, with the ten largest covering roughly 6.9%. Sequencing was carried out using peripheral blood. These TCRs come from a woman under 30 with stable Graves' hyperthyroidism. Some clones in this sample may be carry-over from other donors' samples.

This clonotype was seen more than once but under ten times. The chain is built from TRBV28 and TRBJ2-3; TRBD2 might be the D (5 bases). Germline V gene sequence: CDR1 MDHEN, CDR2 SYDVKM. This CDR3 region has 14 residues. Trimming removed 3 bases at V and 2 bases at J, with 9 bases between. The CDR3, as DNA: TGTGCCAGCAGTTTCAGCGGAATCACAGATACGCAGTATTTT. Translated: CASSFSGITDTQYF. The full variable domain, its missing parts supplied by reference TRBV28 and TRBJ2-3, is DVKVTQSSRYLVKRTGEKVFLECVQDMDHENMFWYRQDPGLGLRLIYFSYDVKMKEKGDIPEGYSVSREKKERFSLILESASTNQTSMYLCASSFSGITDTQYFGPGTRLTVL.

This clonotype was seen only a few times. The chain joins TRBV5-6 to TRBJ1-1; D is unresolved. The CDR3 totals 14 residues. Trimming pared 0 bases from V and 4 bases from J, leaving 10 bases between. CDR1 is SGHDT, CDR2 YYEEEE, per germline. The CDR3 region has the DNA TGTGCCAGCAGCTTGGAGGTCAGGACCACTGAAGCTTTCTTT. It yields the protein CASSLEVRTTEAFF.

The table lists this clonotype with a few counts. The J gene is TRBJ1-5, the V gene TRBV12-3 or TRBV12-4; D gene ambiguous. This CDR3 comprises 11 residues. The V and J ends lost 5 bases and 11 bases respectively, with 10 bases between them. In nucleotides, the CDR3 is TGTGCCAGCAGTCCTGGAGAGACCCAGCATTTT. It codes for CASSPGETQHF.

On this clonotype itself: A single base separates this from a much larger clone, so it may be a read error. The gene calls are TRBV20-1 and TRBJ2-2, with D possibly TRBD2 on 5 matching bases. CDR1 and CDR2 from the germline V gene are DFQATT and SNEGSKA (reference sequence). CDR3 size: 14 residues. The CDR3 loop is CSARVQPNTGELCF. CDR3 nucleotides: TGCAGTGCTAGGGTGCAGCCTAACACCGGGGAGCTGTGTTTT.

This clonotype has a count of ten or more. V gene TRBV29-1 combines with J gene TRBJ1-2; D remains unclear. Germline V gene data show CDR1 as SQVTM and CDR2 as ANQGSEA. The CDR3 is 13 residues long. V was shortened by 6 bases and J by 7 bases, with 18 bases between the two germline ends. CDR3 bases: TGCAGCGTGCGTTCGGACTTACGGGGTGGCTACACCTTC. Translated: CSVRSDLRGGYTF.

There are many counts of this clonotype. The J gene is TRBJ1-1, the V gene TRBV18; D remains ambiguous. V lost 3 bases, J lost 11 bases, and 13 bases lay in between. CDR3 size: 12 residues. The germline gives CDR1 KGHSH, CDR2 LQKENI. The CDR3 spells CASSPEGSSAFF. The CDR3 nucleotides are TGTGCCAGCTCACCGGAGGGTTCCTCGGCTTTCTTT. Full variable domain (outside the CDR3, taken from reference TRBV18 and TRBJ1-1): NAGVMQNPRHLVRRRGQEARLRCSPMKGHSHVYWYRQLPEEGLKFMVYLQKENIIDESGMPKERFSAEFPKEGPSILRIQQVVRGDSAAYFCASSPEGSSAFFGQGTRLTVV.

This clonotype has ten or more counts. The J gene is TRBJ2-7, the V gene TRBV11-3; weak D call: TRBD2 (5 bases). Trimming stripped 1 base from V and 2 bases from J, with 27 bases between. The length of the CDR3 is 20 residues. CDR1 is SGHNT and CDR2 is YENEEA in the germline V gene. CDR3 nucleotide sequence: TGTGCCAGCAGCTTAGTTGGCGCGGGCCATGACCTTGGATTCCCCTACGAGCAGTACTTC. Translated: CASSLVGAGHDLGFPYEQYF.

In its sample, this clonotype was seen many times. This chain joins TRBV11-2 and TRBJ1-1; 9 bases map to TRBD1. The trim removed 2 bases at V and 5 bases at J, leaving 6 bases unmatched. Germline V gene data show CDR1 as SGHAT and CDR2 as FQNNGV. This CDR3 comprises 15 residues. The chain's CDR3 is CASSLTTGGRTEAFF. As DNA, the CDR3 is TGTGCCAGCAGCTTAACCACAGGGGGCCGGACTGAAGCTTTCTTT. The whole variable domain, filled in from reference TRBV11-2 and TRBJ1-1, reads EAGVAQSPRYKIIEKRQSVAFWCNPISGHATLYWYQQILGQGPKLLIQFQNNGVVDDSQLPKDRFSAERLKGVDSTLKIQPAKLEDSAVYLCASSLTTGGRTEAFFGQGTRLTVV.

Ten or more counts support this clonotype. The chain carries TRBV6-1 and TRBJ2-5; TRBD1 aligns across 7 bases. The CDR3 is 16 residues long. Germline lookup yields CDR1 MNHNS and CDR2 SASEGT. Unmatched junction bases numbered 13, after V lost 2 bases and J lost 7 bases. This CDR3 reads CASSEFGGQSSGTQYF. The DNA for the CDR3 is TGTGCCAGCAGTGAATTTGGGGGACAGTCGTCGGGGACCCAGTACTTC.

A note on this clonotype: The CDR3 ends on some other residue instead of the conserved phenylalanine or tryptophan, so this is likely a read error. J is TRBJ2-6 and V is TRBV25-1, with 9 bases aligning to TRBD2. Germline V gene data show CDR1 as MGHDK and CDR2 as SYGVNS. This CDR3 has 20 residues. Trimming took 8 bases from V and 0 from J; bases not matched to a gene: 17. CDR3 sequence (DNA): TGTGCCAGCGGCTCCGACTGGGAGAGCGGGAGGTACTCTGGGGCCAACGTCCTGACTCTC. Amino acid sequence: CASGSDWESGRYSGANVLTL.